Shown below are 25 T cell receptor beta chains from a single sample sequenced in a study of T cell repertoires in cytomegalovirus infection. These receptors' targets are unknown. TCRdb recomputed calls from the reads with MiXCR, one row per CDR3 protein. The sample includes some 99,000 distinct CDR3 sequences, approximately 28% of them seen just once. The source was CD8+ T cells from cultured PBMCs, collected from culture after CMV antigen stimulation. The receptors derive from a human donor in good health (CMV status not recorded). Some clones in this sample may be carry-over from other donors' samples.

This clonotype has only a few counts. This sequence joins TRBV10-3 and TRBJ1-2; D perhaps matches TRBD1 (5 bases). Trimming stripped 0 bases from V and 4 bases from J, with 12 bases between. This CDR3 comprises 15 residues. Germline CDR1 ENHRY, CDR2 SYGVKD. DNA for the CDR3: TGTGCCATCAGTGAGTCTTTCCAGGGAAGCTATGGCTACACCTTC. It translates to CAISESFQGSYGYTF.

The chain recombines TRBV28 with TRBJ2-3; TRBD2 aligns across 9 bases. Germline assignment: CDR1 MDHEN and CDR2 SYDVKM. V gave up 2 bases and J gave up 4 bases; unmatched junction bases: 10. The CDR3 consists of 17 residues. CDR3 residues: CASSLLQLAGTSDTQYF. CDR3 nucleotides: TGTGCCAGCAGTTTACTGCAGCTAGCGGGGACCTCAGATACGCAGTATTTT.

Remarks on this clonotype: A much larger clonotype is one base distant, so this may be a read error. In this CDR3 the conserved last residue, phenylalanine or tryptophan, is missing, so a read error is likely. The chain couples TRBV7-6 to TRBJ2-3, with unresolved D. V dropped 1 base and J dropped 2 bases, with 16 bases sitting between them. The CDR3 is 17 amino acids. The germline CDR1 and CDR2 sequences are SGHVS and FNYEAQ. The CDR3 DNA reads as TGTGCCAGCAGCTTAGGGGTGCGGTTCAAACACACAGATACGCAGTATTCT. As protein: CASSLGVRFKHTDTQYS.

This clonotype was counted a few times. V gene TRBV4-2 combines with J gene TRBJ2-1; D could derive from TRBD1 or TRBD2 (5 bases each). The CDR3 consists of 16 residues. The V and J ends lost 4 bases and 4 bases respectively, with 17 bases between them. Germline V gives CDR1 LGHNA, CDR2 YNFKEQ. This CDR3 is CASSPRSGRIYNEQFF. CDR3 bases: TGTGCCAGCAGCCCGCGTTCGGGACGGATTTACAATGAGCAGTTCTTC.

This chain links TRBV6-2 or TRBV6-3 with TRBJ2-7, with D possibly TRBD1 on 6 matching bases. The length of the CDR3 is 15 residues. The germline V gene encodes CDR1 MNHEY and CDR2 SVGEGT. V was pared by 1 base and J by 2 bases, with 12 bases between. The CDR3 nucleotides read TGTGCCAGCAGTTACTTACGGACAGAAACCTACGAGCAGTACTTC. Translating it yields CASSYLRTETYEQYF.

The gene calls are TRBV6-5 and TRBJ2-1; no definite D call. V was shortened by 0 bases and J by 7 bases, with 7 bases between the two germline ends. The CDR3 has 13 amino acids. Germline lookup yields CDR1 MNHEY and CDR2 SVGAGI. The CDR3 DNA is TGTGCCAGCAGTTACTCGAGAGGAAATGAGCAGTTCTTC. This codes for CASSYSRGNEQFF.

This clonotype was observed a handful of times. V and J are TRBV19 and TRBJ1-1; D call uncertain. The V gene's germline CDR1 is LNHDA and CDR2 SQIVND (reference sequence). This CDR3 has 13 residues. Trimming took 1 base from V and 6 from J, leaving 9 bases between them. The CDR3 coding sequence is TGTGCCAGTAGTATAGGGGCGGCCCCTGAAGCTTTCTTT. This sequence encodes CASSIGAAPEAFF.

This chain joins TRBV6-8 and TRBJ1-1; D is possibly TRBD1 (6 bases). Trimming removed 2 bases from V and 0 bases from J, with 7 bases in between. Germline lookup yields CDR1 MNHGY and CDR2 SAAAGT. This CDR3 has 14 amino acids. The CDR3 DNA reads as TGTGCCAGCAGTTACGGGGGCCTGAACACTGAAGCTTTCTTT. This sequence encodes CASSYGGLNTEAFF.

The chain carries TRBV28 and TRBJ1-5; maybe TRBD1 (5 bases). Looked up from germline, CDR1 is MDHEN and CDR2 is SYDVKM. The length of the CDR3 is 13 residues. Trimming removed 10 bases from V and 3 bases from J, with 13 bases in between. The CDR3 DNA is TGTGCCACCAGGCGGGGGAACAATCAGCCCCAGCATTTT. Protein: CATRRGNNQPQHF. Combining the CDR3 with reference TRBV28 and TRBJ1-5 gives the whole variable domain DVKVTQSSRYLVKRTGEKVFLECVQDMDHENMFWYRQDPGLGLRLIYFSYDVKMKEKGDIPEGYSVSREKKERFSLILESASTNQTSMYLCATRRGNNQPQHFGDGTRLSIL.

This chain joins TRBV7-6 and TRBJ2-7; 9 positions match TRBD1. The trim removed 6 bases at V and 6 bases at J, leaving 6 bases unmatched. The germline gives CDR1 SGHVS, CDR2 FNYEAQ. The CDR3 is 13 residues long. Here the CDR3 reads CASSSWDRAEQYF. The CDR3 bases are TGTGCCAGCAGTTCTTGGGACAGGGCCGAGCAGTACTTC.

This chain's CDR3 is CSATGGASNTEAFF. The CDR3 DNA follows: TGCAGTGCTACTGGGGGGGCTAGTAACACTGAAGCTTTCTTT. This chain links TRBV20-1 with TRBJ1-1; D perhaps matches TRBD1 (6 bases). Trimming shortened V by 4 bases and J by 2 bases, and 14 bases separated the two germline ends. The CDR3 totals 14 residues. Germline V gene lookup returns CDR1 DFQATT and CDR2 SNEGSKA (reference sequence).

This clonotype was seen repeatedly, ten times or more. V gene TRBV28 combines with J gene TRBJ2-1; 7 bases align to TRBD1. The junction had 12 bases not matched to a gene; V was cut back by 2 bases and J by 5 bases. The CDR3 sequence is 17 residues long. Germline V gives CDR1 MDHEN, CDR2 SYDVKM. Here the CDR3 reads CASSLIPTGVKHNEQFF. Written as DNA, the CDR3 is TGTGCCAGCAGTTTAATCCCCACAGGGGTGAAACACAATGAGCAGTTCTTC. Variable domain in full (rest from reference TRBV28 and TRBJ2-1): DVKVTQSSRYLVKRTGEKVFLECVQDMDHENMFWYRQDPGLGLRLIYFSYDVKMKEKGDIPEGYSVSREKKERFSLILESASTNQTSMYLCASSLIPTGVKHNEQFFGPGTRLTVL.

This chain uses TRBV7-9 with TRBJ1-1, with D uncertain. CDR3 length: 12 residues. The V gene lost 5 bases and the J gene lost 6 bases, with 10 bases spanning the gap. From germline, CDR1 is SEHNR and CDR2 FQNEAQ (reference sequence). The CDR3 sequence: CASSGRKAEAFF. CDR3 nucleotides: TGTGCCAGCAGCGGAAGGAAGGCTGAAGCTTTCTTT. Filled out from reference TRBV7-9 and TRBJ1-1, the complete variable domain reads DTGVSQNPRHKITKRGQNVTFRCDPISEHNRLYWYRQTLGQGPEFLTYFQNEAQLEKSRLLSDRFSAERPKGSFSTLEIQRTEQGDSAMYLCASSGRKAEAFFGQGTRLTVV.

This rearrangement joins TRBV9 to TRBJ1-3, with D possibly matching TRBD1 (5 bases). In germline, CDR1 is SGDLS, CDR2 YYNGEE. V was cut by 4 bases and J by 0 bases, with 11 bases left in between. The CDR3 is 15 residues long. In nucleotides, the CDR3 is TGTGCCAGCAGCAACAGGAGGCCCTCTGGAAACACCATATATTTT. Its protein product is CASSNRRPSGNTIYF.

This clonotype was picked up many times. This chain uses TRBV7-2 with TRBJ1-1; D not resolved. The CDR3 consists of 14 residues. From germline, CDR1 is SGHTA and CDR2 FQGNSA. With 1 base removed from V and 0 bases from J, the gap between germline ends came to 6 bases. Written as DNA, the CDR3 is TGTGCCAGCAGCTTAGAAATCATGAACACTGAAGCTTTCTTT. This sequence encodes CASSLEIMNTEAFF.

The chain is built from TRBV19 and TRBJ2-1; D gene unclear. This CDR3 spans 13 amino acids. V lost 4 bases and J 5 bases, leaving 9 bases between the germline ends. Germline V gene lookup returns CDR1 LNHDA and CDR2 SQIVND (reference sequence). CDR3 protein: CASSTIANNEQFF. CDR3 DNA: TGTGCCAGTAGTACGATAGCAAACAATGAGCAGTTCTTC.

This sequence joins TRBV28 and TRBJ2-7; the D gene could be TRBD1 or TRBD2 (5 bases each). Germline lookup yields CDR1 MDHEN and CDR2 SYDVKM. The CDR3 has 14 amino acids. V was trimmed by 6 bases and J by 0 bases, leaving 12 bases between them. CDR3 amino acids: CASSRGRSSYEQYF. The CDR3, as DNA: TGTGCCAGCAGCCGGGGACGGAGCTCCTACGAGCAGTACTTC.

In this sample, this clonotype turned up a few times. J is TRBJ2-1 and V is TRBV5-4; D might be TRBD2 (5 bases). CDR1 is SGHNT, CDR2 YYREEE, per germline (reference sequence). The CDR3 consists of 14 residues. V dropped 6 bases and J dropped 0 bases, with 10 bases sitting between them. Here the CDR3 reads CASTKGSSYNEQFF. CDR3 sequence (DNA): TGTGCCAGCACCAAAGGGAGCTCCTACAATGAGCAGTTCTTC.

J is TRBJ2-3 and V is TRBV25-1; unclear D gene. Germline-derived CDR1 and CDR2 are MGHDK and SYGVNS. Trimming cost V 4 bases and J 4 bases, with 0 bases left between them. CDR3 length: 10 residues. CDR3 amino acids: CASSADTQYF. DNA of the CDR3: TGTGCCAGCAGTGCAGATACGCAGTATTTT. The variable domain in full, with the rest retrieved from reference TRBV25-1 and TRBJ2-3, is EADIYQTPRYLVIGTGKKITLECSQTMGHDKMYWYQQDPGMELHLIHYSYGVNSTEKGDLSSESTVSRIRTEHFPLTLESARPSHTSQYLCASSADTQYFGPGTRLTVL.

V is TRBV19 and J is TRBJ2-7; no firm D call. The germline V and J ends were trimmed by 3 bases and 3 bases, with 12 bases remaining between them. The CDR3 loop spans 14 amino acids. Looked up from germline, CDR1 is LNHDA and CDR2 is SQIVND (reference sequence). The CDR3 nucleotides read TGTGCCAGTAGTATGTCCGGATCTGGCTACGAGCAGTACTTC. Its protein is CASSMSGSGYEQYF.

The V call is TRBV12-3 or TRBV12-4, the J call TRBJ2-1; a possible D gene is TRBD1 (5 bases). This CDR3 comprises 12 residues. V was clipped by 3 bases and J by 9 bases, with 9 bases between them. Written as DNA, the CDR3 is TGTGCCAGCAGTTTCAGGGTCGGTGAGCAGTTCTTC. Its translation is CASSFRVGEQFF.

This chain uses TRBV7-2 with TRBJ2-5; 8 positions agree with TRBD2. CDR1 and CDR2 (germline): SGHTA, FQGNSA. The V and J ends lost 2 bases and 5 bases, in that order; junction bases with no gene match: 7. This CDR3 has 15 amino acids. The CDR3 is CASSLNGGEVETQYF. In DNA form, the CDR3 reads TGTGCCAGCAGCTTAAACGGGGGGGAGGTCGAGACCCAGTACTTC.

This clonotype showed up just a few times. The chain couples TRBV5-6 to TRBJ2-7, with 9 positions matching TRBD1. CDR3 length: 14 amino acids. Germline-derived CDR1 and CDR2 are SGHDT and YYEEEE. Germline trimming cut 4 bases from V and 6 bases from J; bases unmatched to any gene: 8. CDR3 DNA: TGTGCCAGCAGCCCTGGACAGGGGTCCGTCGAGCAGTACTTC. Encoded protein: CASSPGQGSVEQYF. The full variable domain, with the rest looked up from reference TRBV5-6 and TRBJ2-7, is DAGVTQSPTHLIKTRGQQVTLRCSPKSGHDTVSWYQQALGQGPQFIFQYYEEEERQRGNFPDRFSGHQFPNYSSELNVNALLLGDSALYLCASSPGQGSVEQYFGPGTRLTVT.

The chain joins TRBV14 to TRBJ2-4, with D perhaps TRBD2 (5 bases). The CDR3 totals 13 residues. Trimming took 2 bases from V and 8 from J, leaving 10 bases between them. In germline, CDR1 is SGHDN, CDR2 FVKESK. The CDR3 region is CASSQPHGDIQYF. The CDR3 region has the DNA TGTGCCAGCAGCCAACCTCACGGGGACATTCAGTACTTC.

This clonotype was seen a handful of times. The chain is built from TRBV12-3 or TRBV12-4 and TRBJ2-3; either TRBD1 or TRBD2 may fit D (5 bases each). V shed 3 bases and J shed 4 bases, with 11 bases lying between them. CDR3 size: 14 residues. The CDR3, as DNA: TGTGCCAGCAGTTTTTTCGGGGCGGCAGATACGCAGTATTTT. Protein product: CASSFFGAADTQYF.